Described below is a single T cell receptor (beta chain) sequence and its context. Its target is not known. Isolation of PBMCs gave at least 7 million cells per sample. A sample-barcoded 5' primer and a J-beta primer mix were used in a second PCR of roughly 7 to 12 cycles. Individual samples furnished no less than 3 million CDR3-containing paired-end reads apiece. One entry per CDR3 protein results from TCRdb running MiXCR on the 5' RACE reads. The table lists around 400,000 distinct CDR3 sequences, about 55% of them singletons. Between the trimmed V and J ends, which lost 4 bases and 6 bases, there was a span of 16 bases. The CDR3 has 14 amino acids. Germline CDR1 reads SGDLS; CDR2 reads YYNGEE. The entry originates in a study of blood T cells in healthy people across ages. Study results and caveats: Strong correlation was found linking TCR beta diversity to naive T cell percentage.

This chain connects TRBV9 to TRBJ1-2; TRBD1 is a possible D gene (6 bases). The sequenced material came from blood. The TCR comes from a man between 60 and 75 years old in good health. CDR3 nucleotide sequence: TGTGCCAGCAGCCCTCGGACAGCTTGGGATGGCTACACCTTC. Residues: CASSPRTAWDGYTF.